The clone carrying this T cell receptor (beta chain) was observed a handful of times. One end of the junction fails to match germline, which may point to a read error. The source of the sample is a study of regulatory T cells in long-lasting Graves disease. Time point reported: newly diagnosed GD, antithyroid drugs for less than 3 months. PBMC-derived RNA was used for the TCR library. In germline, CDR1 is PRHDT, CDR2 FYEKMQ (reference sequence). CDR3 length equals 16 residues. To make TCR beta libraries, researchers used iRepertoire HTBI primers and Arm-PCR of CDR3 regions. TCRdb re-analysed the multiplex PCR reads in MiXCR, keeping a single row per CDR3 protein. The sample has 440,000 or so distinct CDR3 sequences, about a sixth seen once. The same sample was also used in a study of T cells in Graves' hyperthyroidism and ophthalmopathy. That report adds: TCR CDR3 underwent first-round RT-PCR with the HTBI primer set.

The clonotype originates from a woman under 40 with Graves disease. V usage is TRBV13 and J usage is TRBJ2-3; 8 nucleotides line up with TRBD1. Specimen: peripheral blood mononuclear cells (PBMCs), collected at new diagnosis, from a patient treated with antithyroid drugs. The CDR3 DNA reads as TGTGCCAGCAGCTCCGGACAGGGCTTTTCCACAAATACGCAGTATTTT. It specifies CASSSGQGFSTNTQYF.